The clone carrying this TCR beta chain was counted a few times. This record comes from a study of T cells of healthy individuals. V was cut by 4 bases and J by 1 base, with 10 bases left in between. Germline lookup yields CDR1 SGHTA and CDR2 FQGNSA. The CDR3 spans 14 residues. TCRdb recomputed calls from the 5' RACE reads with MiXCR, one row per CDR3 protein. The sample includes 63,000 or so distinct CDR3 sequences, roughly 17% of them seen just once. The sequence was collected from a human donor in good health. The V call is TRBV7-2, the J call TRBJ1-1; no reliable D call. The CDR3 DNA follows: TGTGCCAGCAGCTACAGCGCGCCGAACACTGAAGCTTTCTTT. Encoded protein: CASSYSAPNTEAFF.